The 17 T cell receptor beta chains below come from one sample, sequenced in a study of T cell clones after liver transplantation. Assay: immunoSEQ multiplex PCR; the TCRdb copy retains only in-frame clones and omits some. This sample has under 85,000 clones; about 80% occur once, and the top ten carry approximately 0.79%. The sample consisted of CD4+ T cells from blood, taken 12 months after liver transplant. These receptor sequences come from a human patient who received a liver transplant. Some T cells may have come from the graft donor.

This rearrangement joins TRBV2 to TRBJ2-4; D possibly corresponds to TRBD2 (6 bases). The CDR3 sequence is 15 residues long. The V gene lost 3 bases and the J gene lost 2 bases, with 11 bases spanning the gap. Germline values: CDR1 SNHLY, CDR2 FYNNEI. The CDR3 reads CASSDGGYSKNIQYF. CDR3 bases: TGTGCCAGCAGTGACGGGGGATACTCCAAAAACATTCAGTACTTC.

The chain combines TRBV18 with TRBJ1-4, with D possibly being TRBD1 (5 bases). Deletions cut 3 bases from V and 13 bases from J, with 27 bases between. The CDR3 length is 17 residues. Germline assignment: CDR1 KGHSH and CDR2 LQKENI. The CDR3 coding sequence is TGTGCCAGCTCACCGGCCAGATTGACGGGACCCATTAAGGCACTGTTTTTT. This translates into CASSPARLTGPIKALFF.

In this sample, this clone turned up once. The gene calls are TRBV5-1 and TRBJ1-2; the D gene is possibly TRBD1 (5 bases). The length of the CDR3 is 16 residues. Deletions cut 0 bases from V and 2 bases from J, with 14 bases between. CDR1 and CDR2 from the germline V gene are SGHRS and YFSETQ. The CDR3 protein is CASSLGLTDRNYGYTF. In DNA form, the CDR3 reads TGCGCCAGCAGCTTGGGATTAACCGACAGAAACTATGGCTACACCTTC.

CDR3 bases: TGTGCCAGCAGTTTGCAGAGCCCGAACACCGGGGAGCTGTTTTTT. The encoded protein is CASSLQSPNTGELFF. The chain has TRBV27 and TRBJ2-2, with D uncertain. The CDR3 runs 15 residues. Germline assignment: CDR1 MNHEY and CDR2 SMNVEV (reference sequence). Between the trimmed V and J ends, which lost 3 bases and 0 bases, there was a span of 8 bases.

This sequence joins TRBV15 and TRBJ2-7; 9 positions match TRBD1. There are 20 residues in the CDR3. Losses at the gene ends were 0 bases for V and 4 bases for J; bases not matched to a gene: 19. In germline, CDR1 is LNHNV, CDR2 YYDKDF (reference sequence). CDR3 region: CATSRDSALQPRDRDYEQYF. The CDR3, as DNA: TGTGCCACCAGCAGAGATTCCGCCCTCCAACCCCGGGACAGGGATTACGAGCAGTACTTC.

The chain joins TRBV7-2 to TRBJ2-7; 7 nucleotides line up with TRBD1. This CDR3 has 15 amino acids. V lost 5 bases, J lost 6 bases, and 13 bases stayed unmatched. CDR1 and CDR2 from the germline V gene are SGHTA and FQGNSA. The CDR3 region is CASSPRTGDTSEQYF. For the CDR3, the DNA is TGTGCCAGCAGCCCCAGGACAGGAGATACTTCCGAGCAGTACTTC.

This chain connects TRBV7-9 to TRBJ1-4; maybe TRBD1 (6 bases). This CDR3 is 14 amino acids long. Germline V gene sequence: CDR1 SEHNR, CDR2 FQNEAQ (reference sequence). Trimming stripped 5 bases from V and 8 bases from J, with 15 bases between. The CDR3 DNA reads as TGTGCCAGCAGCGCATACAGGGATGAGGAAAAACTGTTTTTT. This translates into CASSAYRDEEKLFF.

CDR3 loop: CASSDKGGRADTQYF. The CDR3 coding sequence is TGTGCCAGCAGTGACAAGGGCGGGAGGGCAGATACGCAGTATTTT. The genes are TRBV6-4 and TRBJ2-3; 9 bases line up with TRBD2. CDR3 length equals 15 residues. The ends lost 2 bases at V and 4 bases at J; junction bases unmatched: 4. Germline V gene sequence: CDR1 MRHNA, CDR2 SNTAGT.

The chain recombines TRBV28 with TRBJ2-2; TRBD1 matches at 9 bases. CDR1 MDHEN and CDR2 SYDVKM come from the germline V gene. The CDR3 is made up of 15 amino acids. The J segment lost 3 bases and the V segment lost 5 bases, leaving 4 bases of the junction unmatched. Here the CDR3 reads CASSKTGGYTGELFF. For the CDR3, the DNA is TGTGCCAGCAGTAAAACAGGGGGCTACACCGGGGAGCTGTTTTTT.

A single count supports this clone. V is TRBV9 and J is TRBJ2-3; TRBD2 agrees at 11 bases. V dropped 4 bases and J dropped 6; count of bases not matched to a gene: 10. CDR1 and CDR2 (germline): SGDLS, YYNGEE. This CDR3 is built from 16 residues. The CDR3 region is CASSSRVLAGADTQYF. CDR3 bases: TGTGCCAGCAGCTCTAGAGTACTAGCGGGAGCCGATACGCAGTATTTT.

This clone was counted between two and nine times. This chain joins TRBV27 and TRBJ2-1; TRBD2 matches 7 bases. The length of the CDR3 is 15 residues. J was trimmed by 0 bases and V by 6 bases; bases with no gene match: 5. Germline CDR1 MNHEY, CDR2 SMNVEV (reference sequence). CDR3: CASRAAGLSYNEQFF. The CDR3 DNA follows: TGTGCCAGCAGAGCAGCGGGACTCTCCTACAATGAGCAGTTCTTC.

The genes are TRBV5-6 and TRBJ2-7; tentatively, D is TRBD1 (6 bases). CDR3 length: 14 residues. The germline V gene has CDR1 SGHDT and CDR2 YYEEEE. V shed 5 bases and J shed 3 bases, with 15 bases lying between them. CDR3 sequence (DNA): TGTGCCAGCAGGAGGGGGACGTGGGGCTACGAGCAGTACTTC. This encodes CASRRGTWGYEQYF.

The V call is TRBV7-2, the J call TRBJ2-1; D call uncertain. V shed 8 bases and J shed 3 bases, with 14 bases lying between them. The CDR3 runs to 14 residues. Per germline, CDR1 SGHTA and CDR2 FQGNSA. The CDR3 sequence: CASEYSRVYNEQFF. The CDR3 DNA follows: TGTGCCAGCGAGTACAGTCGGGTCTACAATGAGCAGTTCTTC.

This chain joins TRBV5-1 and TRBJ2-1; the D gene is possibly TRBD2 (5 bases). The CDR3 is made up of 16 amino acids. V gave up 4 bases and J gave up 0 bases, with 14 bases separating them. In germline, CDR1 is SGHRS, CDR2 YFSETQ. CDR3 sequence: CASSPGGDYSYNEQFF. The CDR3 DNA sequence: TGCGCCAGCAGCCCCGGCGGTGACTACTCCTACAATGAGCAGTTCTTC.

Only one count was recorded for this clone. The chain uses TRBV7-2 and TRBJ1-4; tentatively, D is TRBD1 (6 bases). Trimming took off 1 base at V and 1 base at J, with 13 bases between the two ends. CDR1 and CDR2 from the germline V gene are SGHTA and FQGNSA. The CDR3 consists of 17 residues. The CDR3 sequence is CASSLVPGVGTNEKLFF. The CDR3 nucleotides are TGTGCCAGCAGCTTAGTGCCAGGGGTGGGAACTAATGAAAAACTGTTTTTT.

The rearrangement uses TRBV14 and TRBJ2-1, with TRBD2 matching over 8 bases. This CDR3 spans 17 amino acids. V lost 4 bases and J lost 5; bases outside the gene matches: 13. CDR1 and CDR2 (germline): SGHDN, FVKESK. CDR3 amino acids: CASSLYGAGGPHNEQFF. The CDR3 DNA is TGTGCCAGCAGCCTGTATGGGGCGGGAGGTCCTCACAATGAGCAGTTCTTC.

The chain joins TRBV29-1 to TRBJ2-3; unclear D gene. This CDR3 contains 12 residues. Trimming shortened V by 7 bases and J by 2 bases, and 10 bases separated the two germline ends. Germline V gives CDR1 SQVTM, CDR2 ANQGSEA. CDR3 loop: CSELPYTDTQYF. The CDR3, as DNA: TGCAGCGAACTACCTTACACAGATACGCAGTATTTT.